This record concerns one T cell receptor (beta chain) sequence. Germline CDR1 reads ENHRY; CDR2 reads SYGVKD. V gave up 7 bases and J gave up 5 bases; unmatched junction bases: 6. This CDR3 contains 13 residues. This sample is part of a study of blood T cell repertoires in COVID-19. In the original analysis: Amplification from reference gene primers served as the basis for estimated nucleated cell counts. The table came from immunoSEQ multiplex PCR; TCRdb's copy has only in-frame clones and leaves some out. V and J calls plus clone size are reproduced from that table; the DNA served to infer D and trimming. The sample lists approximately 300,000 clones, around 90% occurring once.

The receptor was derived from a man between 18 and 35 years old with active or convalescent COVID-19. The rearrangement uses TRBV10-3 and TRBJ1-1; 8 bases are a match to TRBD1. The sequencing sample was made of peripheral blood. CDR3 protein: CAITDREWTEAFF. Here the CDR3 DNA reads TGTGCCATCACGGACAGGGAGTGGACTGAAGCTTTCTTT.